This TCR beta chain was captured by sequencing in a study of blood T cell repertoires in COVID-19. Study background: The study drew acute and convalescent COVID-19 samples from the United States, Italy and Spain. T cells, B-cell-depleted T cells, or PBMCs supplied cDNA or gDNA.

Those enrolled in Seattle joined during active infection and were followed longitudinally afterward. Sequenced by immunoSEQ multiplex PCR; TCRdb stores in-frame clones only, minus some. Here the sample spans 200,000 to 250,000 clones, approximately 78% being singletons. Sequences were obtained from peripheral blood. This sequence was found in a woman between 65 and 79 years old with COVID-19, enrolled during active disease.

The CDR3 sequence: CASRVRGSSYEQYF. CDR3 DNA sequence: TGTGCCAGCAGGGTTAGAGGGAGCTCCTACGAGCAGTACTTC. V gene TRBV27 combines with J gene TRBJ2-7, with a possible D match to TRBD2 (5 bases). Germline lookup yields CDR1 MNHEY and CDR2 SMNVEV (reference sequence). With 6 bases removed from V and 0 bases from J, the gap between germline ends came to 12 bases. The CDR3 spans 14 residues.